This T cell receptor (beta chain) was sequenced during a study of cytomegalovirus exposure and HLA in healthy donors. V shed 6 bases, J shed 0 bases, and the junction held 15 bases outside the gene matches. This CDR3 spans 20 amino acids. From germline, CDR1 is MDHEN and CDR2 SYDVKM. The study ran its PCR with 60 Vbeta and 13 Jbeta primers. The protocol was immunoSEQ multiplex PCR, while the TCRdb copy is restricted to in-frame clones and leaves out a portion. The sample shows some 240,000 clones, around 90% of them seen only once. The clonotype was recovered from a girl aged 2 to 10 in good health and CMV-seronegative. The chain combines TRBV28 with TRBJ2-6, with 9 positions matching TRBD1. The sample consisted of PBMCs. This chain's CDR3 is CASRTDRGKGGNSGANVLTF. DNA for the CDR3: TGTGCCAGCAGGACCGACAGGGGGAAAGGAGGAAACTCTGGGGCCAACGTCCTGACTTTC.